This TCR beta chain was recovered during a study of shared clonotypes between healthy human individuals. Study findings and constraints: Clonotypes shared by all four sorted-subset donors had higher generation probabilities than non-shared clonotypes.

Donors were healthy HIV-negative adults without recently reported acute infections or vaccinations. CD45RO+ cells and CCR7-negative CD45RA+ TemRA cells were combined as CD8 memory. TCRdb keeps only in-frame clones here, not all; method: immunoSEQ multiplex PCR. This sample has about 79,000 clones, with about 65% found just once. Trimming took off 5 bases at V and 3 bases at J, with 22 bases between the two ends. This CDR3 contains 17 residues. Germline-derived CDR1 and CDR2 are MNHEY and SMNVEV (reference sequence). Details on this clone: Antigen: not known.

The sequence was obtained from a young man in good health. The material sequenced was memory CD8+ T cells sorted from blood. Specified subset: CD45RO+ cells pooled with CCR7-negative TemRA cells. The J gene is TRBJ2-5, the V gene TRBV27; weak D call: TRBD1 (5 bases). The DNA for the CDR3 is TGTGCCAGCAGTCGACGACGGGTGGATAAGGACAAAGAGACCCAGTACTTC. Protein sequence: CASSRRRVDKDKETQYF.